This TCR beta chain was recovered during a study of T cell repertoires in cytomegalovirus infection. Study-wide context: The authors used CMV epitopes that were HLA-C-restricted (recently identified) and HLA-B-restricted (well studied). The public TCR beta signatures pointed to both CMV infection and matching HLA type. Study-wide points: There were HLA-C-restricted CMV-specific TCR beta clonotypes dominating the ex vivo response.

MiXCR, run by TCRdb on the reads, gives a single entry per CDR3 protein. The top ten clones hold 13% of a sample with around 900,000 distinct CDR3 sequences, approximately 30% of them seen once. For this clonotype: Its target is not known.

This CDR3 has 15 residues. Trimming cost V 5 bases and J 0 bases, with 8 bases left between them. Germline V lookup: CDR1 MGHRA, CDR2 YSYEKL. This clonotype was sampled from a human donor in good health (CMV status not recorded). Some clones in this sample may be carry-over from other donors' samples. The rearrangement joins TRBV4-1 to TRBJ2-6; D remains unclear. This specimen consisted of cultured CD8+ T cells from PBMCs, obtained from culture after CMV antigen stimulation. In nucleotides, the CDR3 is TGCGCCAGCAGCTTTCGCTCCTCTGGGGCCAACGTCCTGACTTTC. This translates into CASSFRSSGANVLTF.